The T cell receptor beta chain under discussion was sequenced for a study of cytomegalovirus exposure and HLA in healthy donors. On this clone: Its target is unknown.

Regarding the study as a whole: Common viral pathogens were later found to be apparently linked to several of the most significant clusters. Most TCR sequences proved rare, with some public TCRs found in many donors. Among CMV-associated TCR beta chains, most appeared HLA-restricted in a later analysis.

The CDR3 contains 14 residues. V lost 1 base to trimming and J lost 0 bases, with 7 bases between them. CDR1 is MNHNS and CDR2 is SASEGT in the germline V gene. PCR was performed using 60 Vbeta and 13 Jbeta primers. Generated by immunoSEQ multiplex PCR, the TCRdb table keeps only in-frame clones and is missing some. The sample records around 130,000 clones, over 75% being singletons. The origin of this receptor is a man aged 25 to 40 in good health and CMV-seronegative. The chain uses TRBV6-1 and TRBJ2-7; perhaps TRBD1 as D (5 bases). What was sequenced was PBMCs. CDR3 region: CASSEGTFSYEQYF. In DNA form, the CDR3 reads TGTGCCAGCAGTGAAGGGACATTCTCCTACGAGCAGTACTTC.